The rows below give T cell receptor beta chains drawn from one sample of a study of T-cell memory formation after mild COVID-19. A single record per CDR3 protein comes from TCRdb applying MiXCR to the 5' RACE reads. The sample yields under 550,000 distinct CDR3 sequences, under 20% seen once. The sample comprised PBMCs or a T cell subset sorted from them (not recorded which). The origin of the receptors is a man younger than 35 who had mild COVID-19 (a few samples of this study predate the infection). Cell type and time point are not known. CDR3s include the opening cysteine and the closing phenylalanine or tryptophan. D genes are given only for firm matches. The size field is filled for only some rows; it gives once, few, many or a size class.

>TRBD2|TRBV7-2|TRBJ2-7|few
CASSASGTIPSYEQYF
TGTGCCAGCAGCGCTTCCGGGACTATCCCATCCTACGAGCAGTACTTC
>NA|TRBV5-1|TRBJ2-2|many
CASSFILTNTGELFF
TGCGCCAGCAGCTTTATCCTAACGAACACCGGGGAGCTGTTTTTT
>TRBD1|TRBV12-3/TRBV12-4|TRBJ2-7|NA
CATAGGTGGYEQYF
TGTGCCACCGCTGGTGGGACAGGGGGCTACGAGCAGTACTTC
>NA|TRBV20-1|TRBJ2-3|few
CSARYGGKDTQYF
TGCAGTGCCCGGTATGGGGGAAAGGATACGCAGTATTTT
>NA|TRBV4-3|TRBJ2-2|NA
CASSQTVGPVGTGELFF
TGCGCCAGCAGCCAGACCGTGGGACCCGTTGGAACCGGGGAGCTGTTTTTT
>TRBD1|TRBV4-1|TRBJ2-7|NA
CASSQSGTGLSYEQYF
TGCGCCAGCAGCCAATCGGGGACAGGGTTATCCTACGAGCAGTACTTC
>NA|TRBV5-1|TRBJ1-2|few
CASRSDPTRGYTF
TGCGCCAGCAGATCCGACCCAACGCGTGGCTACACCTTC
>NA|TRBV4-2|TRBJ2-5|NA
CATRRGAGAQETQYF
TGTGCCACCAGGCGTGGGGCGGGGGCTCAAGAGACCCAGTACTTC
>TRBD1|TRBV29-1|TRBJ1-2|NA
CSTRDRGLEYGYTF
TGCAGCACCCGAGACAGGGGGCTTGAATATGGCTACACCTTC
>NA|TRBV12-3/TRBV12-4|TRBJ2-3|few
CASSSPGVGYTDTQYF
TGTGCCAGCAGTTCCCCGGGGGTGGGGTACACAGATACGCAGTATTTT
>TRBD2|TRBV12-5|TRBJ2-3|NA
CASGQTSGGRTSTDTQYF
TGTGCTAGTGGCCAGACTAGCGGGGGCCGGACTAGCACAGATACGCAGTATTTT
>TRBD1|TRBV28|TRBJ2-2|once
CASSLTTGGGELFF
TGTGCCAGCAGTTTAACGACAGGGGGCGGGGAGCTGTTTTTT
>NA|TRBV12-3/TRBV12-4|TRBJ1-1|few
CASSRRTAGNTEAFF
TGTGCCAGCAGTCGACGGACGGCCGGGAACACTGAAGCTTTCTTT
>NA|TRBV6-5|TRBJ2-2|many
CASSYSTSGHGELFF
TGTGCCAGCAGTTACTCGACCTCGGGTCACGGGGAGCTGTTTTTT
>NA|TRBV29-1|TRBJ1-6|few
CSVRGRDNSPLHF
TGCAGCGTTAGAGGACGGGATAATTCACCCCTCCACTTT
>NA|TRBV2|TRBJ1-5|few
CASNAQGIGNQPQHF
TGTGCCAGCAATGCACAGGGAATCGGCAATCAGCCCCAGCATTTT
>NA|TRBV18|TRBJ1-4|few
CASSHGPGQGIYEKLFF
TGTGCCAGCTCACACGGACCGGGACAAGGGATCTACGAAAAACTGTTTTTT
>NA|TRBV6-2/TRBV6-3|TRBJ2-7|NA
CASSPLNYYEQYF
TGTGCCAGCAGTCCCCTGAATTACTACGAGCAGTACTTC
>NA|TRBV12-3/TRBV12-4|TRBJ2-2|NA
CAMASGVYTGELFF
TGTGCCATGGCTTCTGGGGTTTACACCGGGGAGCTGTTTTTT
>NA|TRBV20-1|TRBJ2-6|NA
CSAIRPSGANVLTF
TGCAGTGCTATAAGGCCCTCTGGGGCCAACGTCCTGACTTTC
>NA|TRBV4-2|TRBJ1-1|many
CASSQEKNTEAFF
TGTGCCAGCAGCCAAGAAAAGAACACTGAAGCTTTCTTT
>NA|TRBV7-2|TRBJ2-2|NA
CASSLAQGNTGELFF
TGTGCCAGCAGCTTAGCGCAGGGTAACACCGGGGAGCTGTTTTTT
>NA|TRBV4-1|TRBJ2-7|NA
CASSQLAGFGSNEQYF
TGCGCCAGCAGCCAACTCGCAGGGTTCGGGTCCAACGAGCAGTACTTC
>TRBD1|TRBV12-3/TRBV12-4|TRBJ2-3|NA
CASRTGTGIGTDTQYF
TGTGCCAGCAGAACCGGGACAGGGATCGGCACAGATACGCAGTATTTT
>TRBD1|TRBV6-2/TRBV6-3|TRBJ1-1|NA
CASSYRQGETEAFF
TGTGCCAGCAGTTACCGACAGGGTGAGACTGAAGCTTTCTTT
>TRBD2|TRBV10-2|TRBJ2-3|few
CATRLAADTDTQYF
TGCGCCACCAGACTAGCGGCTGACACAGATACGCAGTATTTT
>NA|TRBV20-1|TRBJ1-1|NA
CSAGSGGRNTEAFF
TGCAGTGCTGGGTCGGGGGGGAGGAACACTGAAGCTTTCTTT
>NA|TRBV7-2|TRBJ2-5|many
CASSLALVPQETQYF
TGTGCCAGCAGCTTAGCGCTAGTTCCTCAAGAGACCCAGTACTTC
>NA|TRBV5-6|TRBJ1-1|NA
CASSFGFRNTEAFF
TGTGCCAGCAGCTTTGGCTTTCGGAACACTGAAGCTTTCTTT
>NA|TRBV5-1|TRBJ2-7|few
CASSFGRITSYEQYF
TGCGCCAGCAGCTTCGGACGGATCACCTCCTACGAGCAGTACTTC
>NA|TRBV4-2|TRBJ2-7|NA
CASSRGEGRGPHEQYF
TGTGCCAGCAGCCGTGGGGAAGGGCGGGGACCCCACGAGCAGTACTTC
>NA|TRBV7-6|TRBJ2-2|NA
CASSFLSGLVGGRDGELFF
TGTGCCAGCAGCTTTCTTTCGGGCCTGGTCGGGGGAAGAGACGGGGAGCTGTTTTTT
>NA|TRBV12-3/TRBV12-4|TRBJ1-2|NA
CASSFFDGYTF
TGTGCCAGCAGTTTTTTTGATGGCTACACCTTC
>NA|TRBV18|TRBJ2-6|NA
CASSPPPPGVGGANVLTF
TGTGCCAGCTCACCCCCCCCCCCAGGGGTTGGTGGGGCCAACGTCCTGACTTTC
>NA|TRBV25-1|TRBJ2-5|NA
CASSEFRTEQETQYF
TGTGCCAGCAGTGAATTCAGAACAGAGCAAGAGACCCAGTACTTC
>NA|TRBV7-2|TRBJ1-5|NA
CASRPTGGNQPQHF
TGTGCCAGCAGACCCACGGGGGGCAATCAGCCCCAGCATTTT
>TRBD2|TRBV9|TRBJ2-3|few
CASSALGGLALHTQYF
TGTGCCAGCAGCGCTCTAGGGGGACTAGCGTTGCATACGCAGTATTTT
>TRBD1|TRBV29-1|TRBJ1-2|few
CSVTGTGSHGYTF
TGCAGCGTTACCGGGACAGGGAGCCATGGCTACACCTTC
>TRBD1|TRBV7-2|TRBJ2-3|few
CASSPWDSHSTDTQYF
TGTGCCAGCAGCCCGTGGGACAGCCATAGCACAGATACGCAGTATTTT
>NA|TRBV3-1|TRBJ1-2|once
CASSQGQLTDYTF
TGTGCCAGCAGCCAAGGGCAGTTGACGGACTACACCTTC
>TRBD1|TRBV12-3/TRBV12-4|TRBJ1-1|few
CASRPRQGRTEAFF
TGTGCCAGCAGACCCCGACAGGGGCGCACTGAAGCTTTCTTT
>NA|TRBV7-2|TRBJ2-5|NA
CASSQSFSETQYF
TGTGCCAGCAGCCAAAGCTTTTCGGAGACCCAGTACTTC
>NA|TRBV10-1|TRBJ2-2|NA
CASSEGTTTNTGELFF
TGCGCCAGCAGTGAGGGGACAACAACGAACACCGGGGAGCTGTTTTTT
>NA|TRBV20-1|TRBJ1-4|few
CSAPGLFNEKLFF
TGCAGTGCCCCGGGACTCTTTAATGAAAAACTGTTTTTT
>TRBD2|TRBV15|TRBJ2-2|few
CATSSPPHGGFAGELFF
TGTGCCACCAGCAGCCCCCCCCACGGGGGGTTCGCCGGGGAGCTGTTTTTT
>NA|TRBV4-1|TRBJ2-3|NA
CASSQVELWDTQYF
TGCGCCAGCAGCCAAGTCGAGCTGTGGGATACGCAGTATTTT
>NA|TRBV29-1|TRBJ1-1|few
CSARQLNTEAFF
TGCAGCGCCAGACAGCTGAACACTGAAGCTTTCTTT
>NA|TRBV2|TRBJ2-5|few
CASSVRESETQYF
TGTGCCAGCAGTGTGAGGGAGTCGGAGACCCAGTACTTC
>TRBD2|TRBV5-1|TRBJ2-1|once
CASRAGVNEQFF
TGCGCCAGCAGGGCGGGGGTCAATGAGCAGTTCTTC
>TRBD1|TRBV4-1|TRBJ1-2|NA
CASSQGTGGAGYGYTF
TGCGCCAGCAGCCAAGGAACAGGGGGCGCCGGCTATGGCTACACCTTC
>NA|TRBV7-2|TRBJ1-6|NA
CASSLALQALSPLHF
TGTGCCAGCAGCTTAGCCCTCCAGGCCTTATCACCCCTCCACTTT